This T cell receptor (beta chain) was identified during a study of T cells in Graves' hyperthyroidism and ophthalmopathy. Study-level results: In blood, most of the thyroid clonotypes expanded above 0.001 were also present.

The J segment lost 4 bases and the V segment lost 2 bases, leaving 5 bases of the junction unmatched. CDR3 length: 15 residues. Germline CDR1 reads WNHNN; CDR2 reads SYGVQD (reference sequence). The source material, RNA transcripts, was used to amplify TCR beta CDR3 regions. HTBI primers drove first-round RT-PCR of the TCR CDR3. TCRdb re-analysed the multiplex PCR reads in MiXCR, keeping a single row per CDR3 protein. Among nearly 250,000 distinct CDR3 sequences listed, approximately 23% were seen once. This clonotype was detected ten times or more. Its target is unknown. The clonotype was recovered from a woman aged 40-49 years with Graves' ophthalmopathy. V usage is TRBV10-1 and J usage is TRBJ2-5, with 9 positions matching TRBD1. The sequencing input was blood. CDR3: CASSETGGPGETQYF. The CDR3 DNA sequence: TGCGCCAGCAGTGAGACAGGGGGCCCGGGAGAGACCCAGTACTTC.